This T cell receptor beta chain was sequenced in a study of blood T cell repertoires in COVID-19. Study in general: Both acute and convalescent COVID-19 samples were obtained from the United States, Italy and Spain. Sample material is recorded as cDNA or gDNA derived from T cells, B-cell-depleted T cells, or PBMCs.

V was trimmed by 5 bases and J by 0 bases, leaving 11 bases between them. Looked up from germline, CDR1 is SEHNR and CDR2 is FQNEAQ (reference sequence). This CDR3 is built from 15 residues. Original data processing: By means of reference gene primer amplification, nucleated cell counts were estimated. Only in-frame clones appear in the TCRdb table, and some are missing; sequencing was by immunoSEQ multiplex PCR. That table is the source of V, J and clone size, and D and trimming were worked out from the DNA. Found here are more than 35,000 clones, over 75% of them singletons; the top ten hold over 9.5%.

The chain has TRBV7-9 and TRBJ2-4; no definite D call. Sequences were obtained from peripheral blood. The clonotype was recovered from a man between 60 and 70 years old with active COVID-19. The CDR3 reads CASSPTNIAKNIQYF. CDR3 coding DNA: TGTGCCAGCAGCCCCACAAATATAGCCAAAAACATTCAGTACTTC.